This T cell receptor beta chain derives from a study of T cell repertoires in cytomegalovirus infection (dated by TCRdb to about 2019). Regarding the study in general: Alongside well-studied HLA-B-restricted epitopes, the peptide stimulations were aimed at recently identified HLA-C-restricted CMV epitopes, whose presentation resists viral immunomodulation. Donor HLA type was relevant to the analysis, as public TCR beta signatures indicated carriage of CMV infection together with the matching HLA type. Study-level results and caveats: Cumulative frequency of public TCR beta family members discriminated carriers of CMV infection plus the relevant HLA type in this cohort and an independent roughly 330-donor cohort. In the ex vivo response, HLA-C-restricted CMV-specific TCR beta clonotypes were dominant, and in two of eight donors the single most frequent clonotype came from this HLA-C-restricted group.

This clonotype occurred many times. Its recognized antigen is unknown. Per-base qualities were not stored, and no clone one base away is much larger. Sequencing instrument: Illumina HiSeq 1500. Using fastp at Q25 and MiXCR, TCRdb reprocessed the public reads and kept productive beta chains. Records with the same CDR3 protein are collapsed into one entry carrying the most frequent genes and DNA. The sample has about 900,000 distinct CDR3 sequences on record, 31% of them singletons. Of the sample, roughly an eighth falls within the top ten clones. The junction shows trimming of 2 bases on V and 8 bases on J, and the gene matches do not reach 9 bases of it. The CDR3 contains 16 residues, cysteine and phenylalanine counted. The read is trimmed to its CDR3 DNA, 48 bases read in frame from base 1. The germline V gene sets CDR1 to SGHVS and CDR2 to FNYEAQ. This sample's treatment or condition label indicates: in vitro stimulation with specific CMV peptide epitopes to enrich CMV-specific T cells.

The sample in question was cultured CD8+ T cells from PBMCs, obtained from culture after CMV antigen stimulation. The sequence derives from a human donor in good health (CMV status not recorded). Some clones in this sample may be carry-over from other donors' samples. The V and J segments used are TRBV7-6 and TRBJ2-1, and 10 junctional nucleotides match TRBD2. The DNA sequence is as follows: TGTGCCAGCAGCTTATTATCGAGCGGGGGGGCGGATGAGCAGTTCTTC. It specifies CASSLLSSGGADEQFF.